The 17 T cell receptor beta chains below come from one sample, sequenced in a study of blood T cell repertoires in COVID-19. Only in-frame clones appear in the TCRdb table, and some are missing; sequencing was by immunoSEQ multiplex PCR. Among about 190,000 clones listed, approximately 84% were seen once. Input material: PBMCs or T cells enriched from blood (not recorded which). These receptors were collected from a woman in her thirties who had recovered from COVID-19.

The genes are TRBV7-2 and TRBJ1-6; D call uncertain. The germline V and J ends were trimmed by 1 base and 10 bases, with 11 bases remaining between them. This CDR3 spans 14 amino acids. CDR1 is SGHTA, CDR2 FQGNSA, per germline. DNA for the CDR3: TGTGCCAGCAGCTTAGGTGAGGCTACATCACCCCTCCACTTT. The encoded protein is CASSLGEATSPLHF.

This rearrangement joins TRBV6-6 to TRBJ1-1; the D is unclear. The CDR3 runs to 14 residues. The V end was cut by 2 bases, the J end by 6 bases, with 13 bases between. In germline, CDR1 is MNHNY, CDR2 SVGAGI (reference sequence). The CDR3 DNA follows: TGTGCCAGCAGTTACAATCAGGTGGTAGCTGAAGCTTTCTTT. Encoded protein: CASSYNQVVAEAFF.

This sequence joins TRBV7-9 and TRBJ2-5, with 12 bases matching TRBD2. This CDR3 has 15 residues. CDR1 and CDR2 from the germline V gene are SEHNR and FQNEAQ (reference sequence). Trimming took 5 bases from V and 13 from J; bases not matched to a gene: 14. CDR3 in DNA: TGTGCCAGCAGCGTACGACTAGCGGGGGAGTCCCATTCGTACTTC. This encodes CASSVRLAGESHSYF.

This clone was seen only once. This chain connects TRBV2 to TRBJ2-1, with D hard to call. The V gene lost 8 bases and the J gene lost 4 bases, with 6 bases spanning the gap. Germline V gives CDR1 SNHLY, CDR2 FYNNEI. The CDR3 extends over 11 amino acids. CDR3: CASGQYNEQFF. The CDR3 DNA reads TGTGCCAGCGGGCAATACAATGAGCAGTTCTTC.

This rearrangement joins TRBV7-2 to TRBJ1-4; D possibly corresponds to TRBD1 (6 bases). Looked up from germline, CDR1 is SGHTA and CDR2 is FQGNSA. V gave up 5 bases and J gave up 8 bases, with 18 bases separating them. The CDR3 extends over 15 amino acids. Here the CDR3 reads CASSQTGFRREKLFF. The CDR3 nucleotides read TGTGCCAGCAGCCAAACAGGGTTTCGTAGGGAAAAACTGTTTTTT.

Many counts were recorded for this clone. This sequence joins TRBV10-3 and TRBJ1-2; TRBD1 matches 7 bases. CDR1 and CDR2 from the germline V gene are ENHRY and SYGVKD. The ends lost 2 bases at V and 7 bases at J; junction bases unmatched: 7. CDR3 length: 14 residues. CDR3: CAISEDRVHPGYTF. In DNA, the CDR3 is TGTGCCATCAGTGAGGACAGGGTCCACCCTGGCTACACCTTC.

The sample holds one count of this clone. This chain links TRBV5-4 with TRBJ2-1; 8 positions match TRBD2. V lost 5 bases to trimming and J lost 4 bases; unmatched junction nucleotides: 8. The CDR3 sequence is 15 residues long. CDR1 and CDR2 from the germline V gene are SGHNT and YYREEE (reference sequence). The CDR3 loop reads CASSSSGSKYNEQFF. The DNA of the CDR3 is TGTGCCAGCAGTTCGAGCGGGAGTAAATACAATGAGCAGTTCTTC.

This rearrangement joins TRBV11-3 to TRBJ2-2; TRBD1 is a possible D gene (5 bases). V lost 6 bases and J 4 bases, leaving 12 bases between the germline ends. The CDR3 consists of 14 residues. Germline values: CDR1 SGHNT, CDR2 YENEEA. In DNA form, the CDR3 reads TGTGCCAGCAGAGAACAGGCGACCACCGGGGAGCTGTTTTTT. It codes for CASREQATTGELFF. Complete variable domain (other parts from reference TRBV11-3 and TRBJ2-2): EAGVVQSPRYKIIEKKQPVAFWCNPISGHNTLYWYLQNLGQGPELLIRYENEEAVDDSQLPKDRFSAERLKGVDSTLKIQPAELGDSAVYLCASREQATTGELFFGEGSRLTVL.

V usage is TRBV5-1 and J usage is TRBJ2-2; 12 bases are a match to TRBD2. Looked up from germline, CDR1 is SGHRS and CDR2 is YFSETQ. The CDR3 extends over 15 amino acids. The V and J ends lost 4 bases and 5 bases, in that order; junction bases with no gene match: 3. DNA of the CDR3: TGCGCCAGCAGCACCGGGACTAGCGGGACCGGGGAGCTGTTTTTT. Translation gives CASSTGTSGTGELFF.

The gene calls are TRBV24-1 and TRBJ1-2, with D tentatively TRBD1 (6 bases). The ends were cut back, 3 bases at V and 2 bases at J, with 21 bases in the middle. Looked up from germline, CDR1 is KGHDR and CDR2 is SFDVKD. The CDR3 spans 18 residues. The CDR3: CATSDPRSQGSGNYGYTF. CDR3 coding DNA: TGTGCCACCAGTGATCCACGTTCGCAGGGGTCTGGGAACTATGGCTACACCTTC.

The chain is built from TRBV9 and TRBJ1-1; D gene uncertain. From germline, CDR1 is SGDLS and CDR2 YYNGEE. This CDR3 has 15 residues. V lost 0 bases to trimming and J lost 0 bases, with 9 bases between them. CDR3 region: CASSVASEMNTEAFF. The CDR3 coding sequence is TGTGCCAGCAGCGTAGCTTCGGAGATGAACACTGAAGCTTTCTTT. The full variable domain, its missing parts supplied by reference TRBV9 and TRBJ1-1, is DSGVTQTPKHLITATGQRVTLRCSPRSGDLSVYWYQQSLDQGLQFLIQYYNGEERAKGNILERFSAQQFPDLHSELNLSSLELGDSALYFCASSVASEMNTEAFFGQGTRLTVV.

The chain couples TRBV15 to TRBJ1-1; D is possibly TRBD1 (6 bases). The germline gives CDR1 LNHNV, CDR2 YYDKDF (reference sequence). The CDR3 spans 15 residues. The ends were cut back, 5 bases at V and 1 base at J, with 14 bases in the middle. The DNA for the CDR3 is TGTGCCACCAGCTTAGGGGGGGGCAGGAACACTGAAGCTTTCTTT. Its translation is CATSLGGGRNTEAFF.

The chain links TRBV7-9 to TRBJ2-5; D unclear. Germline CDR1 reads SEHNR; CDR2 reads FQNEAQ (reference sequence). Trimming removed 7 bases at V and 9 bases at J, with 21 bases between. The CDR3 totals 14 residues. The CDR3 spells CASTLSGDFSAQYF. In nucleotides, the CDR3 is TGTGCCAGCACCCTAAGTGGCGACTTTTCGGCCCAGTACTTC.

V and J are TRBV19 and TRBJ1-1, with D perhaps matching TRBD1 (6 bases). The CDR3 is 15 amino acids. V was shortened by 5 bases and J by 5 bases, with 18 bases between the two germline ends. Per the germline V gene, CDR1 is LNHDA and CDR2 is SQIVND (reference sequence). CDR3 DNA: TGTGCCAGTAGTCTTCCACAACAGGGTTCTACTGAAGCTTTCTTT. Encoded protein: CASSLPQQGSTEAFF.

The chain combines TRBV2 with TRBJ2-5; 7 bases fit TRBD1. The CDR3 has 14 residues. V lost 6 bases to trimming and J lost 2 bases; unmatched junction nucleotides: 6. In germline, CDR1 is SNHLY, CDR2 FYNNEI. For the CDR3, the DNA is TGTGCCAGCAGCCGAAGGGGGCTACAAGAGACCCAGTACTTC. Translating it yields CASSRRGLQETQYF.

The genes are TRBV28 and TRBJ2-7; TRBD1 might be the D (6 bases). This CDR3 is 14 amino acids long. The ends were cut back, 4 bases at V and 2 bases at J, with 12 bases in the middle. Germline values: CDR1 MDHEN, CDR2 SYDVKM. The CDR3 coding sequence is TGTGCCAGCAGTTGGATAGGACAGCCCTACGAGCAGTACGTC. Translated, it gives CASSWIGQPYEQYV.

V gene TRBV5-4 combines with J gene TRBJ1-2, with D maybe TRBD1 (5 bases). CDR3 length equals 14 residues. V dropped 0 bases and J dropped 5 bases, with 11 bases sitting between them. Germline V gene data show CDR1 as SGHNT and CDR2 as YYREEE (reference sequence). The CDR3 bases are TGTGCCAGCAGCTTGGACAGGTCCGGATATGGCTACACCTTC. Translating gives CASSLDRSGYGYTF.